This record covers a single T cell receptor (beta chain). Its target is not known. Oncomine TCR Beta short-read sequencing was applied to DNA from cultured CD4+ T cells. TCRdb fed the PCR reads into MiXCR, producing one record per CDR3 protein. Here the sample spans more than 15,000 distinct CDR3 sequences, 31% being singletons. This sample was included in a study of vaccination and CD4 T cells after COVID-19. Treatment indicated: 10-day PBMC culture with coronavirus spike peptide pools or control peptides (ViraFEST assay). Sequenced material: cultured CD4+ T cells from blood. The sequence was collected from a human donor with COVID-19.

The CDR3 coding sequence is TGCAGTGCTAGAGATCCCGCGGCCAGCTTCTATGGCTACACCTTC. Translating gives CSARDPAASFYGYTF. The chain recombines TRBV20-1 with TRBJ1-2; D call uncertain. Trimming pared 0 bases from V and 4 bases from J, leaving 15 bases between. Germline V gene lookup returns CDR1 DFQATT and CDR2 SNEGSKA (reference sequence). The CDR3 consists of 15 residues.